This paragraph covers one T cell receptor beta chain sequence. This record belongs to a study of cytomegalovirus exposure and HLA in healthy donors. As for the study in general: Early released data comprised around 80 million unique TCRs from HLA-typed donors.

In nominal health when sampled, donors likely had unrecorded immune exposures nonetheless. Vbeta (60) and Jbeta (13) primers were used in the PCR. The data were produced by immunoSEQ multiplex PCR, yet TCRdb's version contains in-frame clones alone and is incomplete. The table lists 190,000 or so clones, 80% to 85% of them singletons. CDR1 LGHNA and CDR2 YSLEER come from the germline V gene. CDR3 length equals 16 residues. Trimming took 2 bases from V and 3 from J; bases not matched to a gene: 8. The chain employs TRBV4-3 and TRBJ2-7, with 9 nucleotides matching TRBD1. Specimen: PBMCs. This sequence originates from a middle-aged man in good health and CMV-seronegative. In nucleotides, the CDR3 is TGCGCCAGCAGCCAAATTCTGGGACAGGGCGTCTACGAGCAGTACTTC. Its protein product is CASSQILGQGVYEQYF.